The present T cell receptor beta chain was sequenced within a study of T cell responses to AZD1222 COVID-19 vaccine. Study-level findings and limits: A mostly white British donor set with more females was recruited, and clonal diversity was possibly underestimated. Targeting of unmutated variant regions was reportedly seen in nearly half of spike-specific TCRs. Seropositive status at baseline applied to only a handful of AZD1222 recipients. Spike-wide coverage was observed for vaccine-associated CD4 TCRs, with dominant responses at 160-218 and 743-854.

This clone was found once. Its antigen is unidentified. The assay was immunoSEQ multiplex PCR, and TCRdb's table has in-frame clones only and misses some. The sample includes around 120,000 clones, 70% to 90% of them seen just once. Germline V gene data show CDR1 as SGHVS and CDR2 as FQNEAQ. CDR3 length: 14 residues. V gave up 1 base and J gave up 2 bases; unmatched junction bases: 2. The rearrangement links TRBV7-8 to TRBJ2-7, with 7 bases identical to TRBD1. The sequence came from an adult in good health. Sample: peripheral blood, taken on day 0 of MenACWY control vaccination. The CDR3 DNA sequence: TGTGCCAGCAGCTTAGTGGGACAGACCTACGAGCAGTACTTC. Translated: CASSLVGQTYEQYF.